What follows are 21 T cell receptor beta chains derived from one specimen sequenced in a study of graft-versus-host responses after intestinal transplantation. TCRdb's copy holds only in-frame clones and misses some; the assay was immunoSEQ multiplex PCR. The sample carries roughly 60,000 clones, about 90% recorded once. The specimen comprised PBMCs, sampled around 120 days after intestinal transplantation. The receptors were gathered from a human patient who received an intestinal transplant, so some T cells may come from the graft donor.

This clone has just a few counts. The genes are TRBV7-9 and TRBJ2-7, with D uncertain. The germline V gene has CDR1 SEHNR and CDR2 FQNEAQ (reference sequence). Between the trimmed V and J ends, which lost 1 base and 2 bases, there was a span of 3 bases. This CDR3 has 12 residues. This CDR3 is CASSLGTYEQYF. CDR3 DNA sequence: TGTGCCAGCAGCTTAGGGACCTACGAGCAGTACTTC.

Comment on this clone: In this CDR3 the conserved last residue, phenylalanine or tryptophan, is missing, so a read error is likely. Because the CDR3's place on the DNA is in doubt, the DNA is left out and the CDR3 is given as listed by TCRdb. The V call is TRBV5-1, the J call TRBJ2-7. The CDR3 numbers 12 amino acids, ends counted. Germline V CDR1 and CDR2: SGHRS, YFSETQ. The CDR3 is CASKVGPFGCLM.

V usage is TRBV2 and J usage is TRBJ2-7, with 9 positions matching TRBD1. The CDR3 length is 16 residues. J lost 3 bases, V lost 0 bases, and 6 bases had no gene match. Germline CDR1 is SNHLY and CDR2 is FYNNEI. CDR3 loop: CASSEANRDRDYEQYF. In nucleotides, the CDR3 is TGTGCCAGCAGTGAAGCGAACCGGGACAGGGACTACGAGCAGTACTTC.

The chain employs TRBV29-1 and TRBJ1-1, with no clear D. This CDR3 is built from 12 residues. Looked up from germline, CDR1 is SQVTM and CDR2 is ANQGSEA. Trimming removed 6 bases from V and 2 bases from J, with 10 bases in between. The CDR3 sequence is CSVADGNTEAFF. Here the CDR3 DNA reads TGCAGCGTGGCGGACGGTAACACTGAAGCTTTCTTT.

The V gene is TRBV6-6, the J gene TRBJ1-3; 7 bases align to TRBD1. The CDR3 is 15 amino acids. CDR1 and CDR2 (germline): MNHNY, SVGAGI (reference sequence). V shed 5 bases and J 6 bases; nucleotides not matched to a gene: 10. In nucleotides, the CDR3 is TGTGCCAGCAGTGGGACAGCTAAATCGGCAAACACCATATATTTT. Amino acid sequence: CASSGTAKSANTIYF.

The chain has TRBV5-1 and TRBJ1-6; TRBD1 aligns across 10 bases. From germline, CDR1 is SGHRS and CDR2 YFSETQ. This CDR3 region has 18 residues. Trimming took 3 bases from V and 9 from J; bases not matched to a gene: 15. CDR3: CASSSQDGTGVALSPLHF. The CDR3 bases are TGCGCCAGCAGCTCCCAGGACGGGACAGGGGTCGCCCTTTCACCCCTCCACTTT.

The chain couples TRBV5-6 to TRBJ2-6; D is possibly TRBD1 (6 bases). The germline V gene encodes CDR1 SGHDT and CDR2 YYEEEE. Trimming left V 4 bases short and J 2 bases short, with 10 bases between. There are 15 residues in the CDR3. CDR3 amino acids: CASSPQGPGANVLTF. The CDR3 bases are TGTGCCAGCAGCCCGCAGGGGCCTGGGGCCAACGTCCTGACTTTC.

The chain carries TRBV7-2 and TRBJ1-1; no clear D. The CDR3 consists of 13 residues. V was trimmed by 5 bases and J by 4 bases, leaving 11 bases between them. Germline V lookup: CDR1 SGHTA, CDR2 FQGNSA. CDR3 loop: CASSRLGGTEAFF. In nucleotides, the CDR3 is TGTGCCAGCAGCCGCCTCGGAGGCACTGAAGCTTTCTTT.

The chain uses TRBV10-3 and TRBJ2-3, with 10 bases lining up with TRBD2. The CDR3 consists of 16 residues. The V gene's germline CDR1 is ENHRY and CDR2 SYGVKD. The V gene end was trimmed by 3 bases and the J gene end by 6 bases; junction bases not matched to a gene: 9. CDR3 nucleotides: TGTGCCATCAGTGACCCAACTAGCGGGATGGCGGATACGCAGTATTTT. Translation gives CAISDPTSGMADTQYF.

The chain is built from TRBV28 and TRBJ1-2, with D unresolved. V was trimmed by 4 bases and J by 0 bases, leaving 9 bases between them. Germline CDR1 and CDR2: MDHEN and SYDVKM. This CDR3 is built from 14 residues. The CDR3, as DNA: TGTGCCAGCAGTTGGGCGGAATCTAACTATGGCTACACCTTC. Translating it yields CASSWAESNYGYTF.

The chain recombines TRBV5-5 with TRBJ2-3; D tentatively fits TRBD1 or TRBD2 (5 bases each). V gave up 0 bases and J gave up 9 bases, with 8 bases separating them. Germline CDR1 and CDR2: SGHKS and YYEKEE (reference sequence). This CDR3 comprises 12 residues. The CDR3 bases are TGTGCCAGCAGCTTGGGATGGGACACGCAGTATTTT. This gives the protein CASSLGWDTQYF. Based on the CDR3 plus reference TRBV5-5 and TRBJ2-3, the full variable domain is DAGVTQSPTHLIKTRGQQVTLRCSPISGHKSVSWYQQVLGQGPQFIFQYYEKEERGRGNFPDRFSARQFPNYSSELNVNALLLGDSALYLCASSLGWDTQYFGPGTRLTVL.

The chain links TRBV28 to TRBJ2-1; 8 positions agree with TRBD2. Germline V gene lookup returns CDR1 MDHEN and CDR2 SYDVKM. CDR3 size: 15 residues. V was clipped by 6 bases and J by 7 bases; unmatched bases: 11. Here the CDR3 DNA reads TGTGCCAGCAGAAAACGGGGGGGCCTAGGAAATGAGCAGTTCTTC. It codes for CASRKRGGLGNEQFF.

The chain employs TRBV27 and TRBJ2-5, with 10 bases matching TRBD2. The CDR3 loop spans 15 amino acids. The J segment lost 4 bases and the V segment lost 10 bases, leaving 12 bases of the junction unmatched. Per the germline V gene, CDR1 is MNHEY and CDR2 is SMNVEV (reference sequence). The CDR3 nucleotides read TGTGCCACCAGAAACAGCGGGGGGGCCCGAGAGACCCAGTACTTC. It translates to CATRNSGGARETQYF.

The V and J genes are TRBV29-1 and TRBJ1-2; D call uncertain. The germline V gene encodes CDR1 SQVTM and CDR2 ANQGSEA. CDR3 length: 13 residues. V was shortened by 0 bases and J by 1 base, with 6 bases between the two germline ends. CDR3 sequence (DNA): TGCAGCGTTGAAGAGGAGGATAACTATGGCTACACCTTC. This codes for CSVEEEDNYGYTF.

The chain combines TRBV18 with TRBJ2-7, with TRBD1 identical over 9 bases. CDR1 is KGHSH and CDR2 is LQKENI in the germline V gene. This CDR3 is built from 20 residues. Trimming removed 3 bases from V and 2 bases from J; junction bases left unmatched: 20. The DNA for the CDR3 is TGTGCCAGCTCACCCTTATGGGACAGGGCTAAACCAAAACCTACCTACGAGCAGTACTTC. As protein: CASSPLWDRAKPKPTYEQYF.

The rearrangement uses TRBV10-3 and TRBJ2-5; 10 nucleotides align to TRBD2. The CDR3 loop spans 15 amino acids. Per germline, CDR1 ENHRY and CDR2 SYGVKD. The V segment lost 11 bases and the J segment 5 bases; nucleotides outside the gene matches: 14. This CDR3 reads CAARRTSGAGETQYF. The CDR3 DNA follows: TGTGCCGCGAGGAGAACTAGCGGGGCCGGGGAGACCCAGTACTTC.

The CDR3 here is CASSVENTEAFF. CDR3 coding DNA: TGTGCCAGCAGTGTCGAGAACACTGAAGCTTTCTTT. The V call is TRBV2, the J call TRBJ1-1; D is unresolved. The ends were cut back, 4 bases at V and 1 base at J, with 4 bases in the middle. There are 12 residues in the CDR3. The V gene's germline CDR1 is SNHLY and CDR2 FYNNEI. The full variable domain, with the rest looked up from reference TRBV2 and TRBJ1-1, is EPEVTQTPSHQVTQMGQEVILRCVPISNHLYFYWYRQILGQKVEFLVSFYNNEISEKSEIFDDQFSVERPDGSNFTLKIRSTKLEDSAMYFCASSVENTEAFFGQGTRLTVV.

This rearrangement joins TRBV27 to TRBJ1-1, with TRBD1 matching over 7 bases. Germline V CDR1 and CDR2: MNHEY, SMNVEV (reference sequence). The J segment lost 4 bases and the V segment lost 6 bases, leaving 5 bases of the junction unmatched. The CDR3 loop spans 13 amino acids. The CDR3 region is CASRYRGGTEAFF. CDR3 bases: TGTGCCAGCAGATACAGGGGTGGCACTGAAGCTTTCTTT.

The chain combines TRBV18 with TRBJ2-5; possibly TRBD2 for D (5 bases). Germline values: CDR1 KGHSH, CDR2 LQKENI. The V and J ends lost 8 bases and 2 bases respectively, with 9 bases between them. The CDR3 sequence is 12 residues long. The CDR3 protein is CASQTNQETQYF. CDR3 bases: TGTGCCAGCCAGACTAATCAAGAGACCCAGTACTTC.

The rearrangement uses TRBV4-2 and TRBJ2-7; 12 nucleotides agree with TRBD1. Germline assignment: CDR1 LGHNA and CDR2 YNFKEQ. This CDR3 has 16 amino acids. J gave up 3 bases and V 3 bases, and 6 bases lay outside the gene matches. The CDR3 here is CASSHPGTGGFYEQYF. CDR3 nucleotides: TGTGCCAGCAGCCATCCCGGGACAGGGGGCTTCTACGAGCAGTACTTC.

The chain has TRBV27 and TRBJ2-1; tentatively, D is TRBD2 (6 bases). CDR1 and CDR2 from the germline V gene are MNHEY and SMNVEV (reference sequence). The CDR3 spans 13 residues. V lost 6 bases to trimming and J lost 4 bases, with 10 bases between them. CDR3 sequence: CASRKTSYNEQFF. CDR3 in DNA: TGTGCCAGCAGAAAGACTAGTTACAATGAGCAGTTCTTC.